The text below deals with one T cell receptor beta chain. Its antigen is not known. The sample belongs to a study of CD8 T cells in Susac syndrome. V was shortened by 6 bases and J by 4 bases, with 12 bases between the two germline ends. The germline V gene encodes CDR1 DFQATT and CDR2 SNEGSKA (reference sequence). The CDR3 sequence is 12 residues long. Findings and caveats of the study: The study's TCR sequencing and HLA analysis covered a relatively small number of individuals, and the study acknowledged this. Across the total CD8+ repertoires, sixteen Susac-specific public clones were found. The CD8+ TEMRA repertoires yielded roughly 5 such clones.

Random hexamers primed reverse transcription of about 0.45 to 1 ug RNA. An immunoSEQ multiplex PCR generated amplified TCR beta CDR3 products spanning 54 Vbeta and 13 Jbeta. A single record per CDR3 protein comes from TCRdb applying MiXCR to the immunoSEQ multiplex PCR reads. This table has 50,000 to 55,000 distinct CDR3 sequences, 95% appearing once. The TCR comes from a human donor with Susac syndrome. The gene calls are TRBV20-1 and TRBJ1-2; no clear D gene. Sequencing used CD8+ T cells from PBMCs. The DNA of the CDR3 is TGCAGTGCCCTCGGACGGATCTATGGCTACACCTTC. Protein product: CSALGRIYGYTF.